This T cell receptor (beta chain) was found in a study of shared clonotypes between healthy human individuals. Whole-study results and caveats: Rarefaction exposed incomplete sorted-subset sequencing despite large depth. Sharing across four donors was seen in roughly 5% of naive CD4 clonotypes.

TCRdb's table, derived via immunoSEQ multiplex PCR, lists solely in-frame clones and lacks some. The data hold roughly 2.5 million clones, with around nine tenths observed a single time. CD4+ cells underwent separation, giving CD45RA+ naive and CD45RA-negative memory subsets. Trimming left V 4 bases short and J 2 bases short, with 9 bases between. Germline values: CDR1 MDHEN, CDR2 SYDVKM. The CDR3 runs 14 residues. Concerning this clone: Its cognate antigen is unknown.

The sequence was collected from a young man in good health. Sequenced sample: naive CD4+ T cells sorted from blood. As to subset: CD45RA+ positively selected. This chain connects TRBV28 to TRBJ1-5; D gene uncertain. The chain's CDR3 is CASSWLSGNQPQHF. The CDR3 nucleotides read TGTGCCAGCAGTTGGCTATCTGGCAATCAGCCCCAGCATTTT.